The T cell receptor beta chain under discussion was sequenced for a study of blood T cell repertoires in COVID-19. Study in general: Collection of acute and convalescent COVID-19 samples took place in the United States, Italy and Spain. PBMCs, B-cell-depleted T cells, or T cells provided the cDNA or gDNA that made up the material.

Repertoires were generated with immunoSEQ multiplex PCR, while TCRdb's copy carries only in-frame clones and drops some. The repertoire holds hundreds of thousands of clones, around 92% seen once, with less than 3.5% in the top ten. Looked up from germline, CDR1 is MNHEY and CDR2 is SVGEGT. CDR3 length: 16 residues. Trimming took 2 bases from V and 7 from J, leaving 17 bases between them. A Seattle source enrolled patients during active infection and followed them longitudinally. The TCR sequence derives from a woman under 40 with COVID-19, enrolled during active disease. This chain joins TRBV6-2 or TRBV6-3 and TRBJ1-4; D is undetermined. The sequenced sample was peripheral blood. The CDR3 is CASSYIWQRNSEKLFF. The CDR3 DNA follows: TGTGCCAGCAGTTACATCTGGCAGCGTAATAGTGAAAAACTGTTTTTT.